Given below is one T cell receptor (beta chain) in context. The specificity of this receptor is unknown. Per-base quality was not reported, and no clone a single base away is much larger than it. TCRbeta CDR3 regions were amplified from genomic DNA using the immunoSEQ Assay, a bias-controlled multiplex PCR. Under the source paper's analysis protocol: The number of nucleated cells in each sample was estimated from the amplification of reference gene primers within the assay. To quantify the absolute abundance of each unique TCRbeta CDR3 rearrangement, sequence reads were collapsed and filtered. For each sample, productive Simpson clonality was calculated by taking the square root of Simpson's diversity index across productive rearrangements. TCRdb took this table from immuneACCESS and kept in-frame rearrangements with V and J called. Such tables lack part of the clones; where checked against another copy, unresolved V genes explain under half of the gap, and the rest is unexplained. That table furnishes V, J and clone size, whereas the DNA furnished D and trimming. The sample table holds 250,000 to 350,000 clones, of which around 87% were seen once. 7.8% of the sample belongs to the ten largest clones.

This sample was taken from a study of blood T cell repertoires in COVID-19 (TCRdb year 2020). The study in broad terms: Collaborator samples came from the United States, Italy and Spain and covered acute and convalescent phases of COVID-19. The repertoires were made available in a free public database intended to serve as a resource for research on the immune response to SARS-CoV-2. Where available, HLA class I and class II types were taken from metadata supplied by the sample provider and were not determined by assay-based typing. The dataset comprised deeply sampled blood TCRbeta repertoires from subjects exposed to, actively infected with, or recovered from COVID-19. Nearly every sample came with metadata listing a de-identified subject ID, COVID-19 status, age in years and sex. The material from the prospective study consisted of cDNA or gDNA derived from T cells, B-cell-depleted T cells, or PBMCs. Samples came from the ongoing ImmuneRACE study (first 160 participants) plus 1,254 subjects from 6 global collaborators.

Samples from volunteer blood donors who had recovered from COVID-19 were contributed by a second Seattle source. The collaborating institutions used their own protocols to collect whole blood in K2EDTA tubes. For TCRbeta analysis, collaborators shipped samples as frozen whole blood, isolated PBMCs, or DNA extracted from either of those sample types. The V and J ends are trimmed by 5 bases and 5 bases, leaving 12 bases between them. Measured from the cysteine to the phenylalanine, the CDR3 is 13 residues long. Kept here is only the CDR3 DNA, which spans 39 bases and is read in frame from base 1. Looking up the germline V gene yields CDR1 MDHEN and CDR2 SYDVKM. Study-level results and caveats: Clinical and demographic metadata were provided uncurated, with the amount varying by source and participant.

The chain employs TRBV28 and TRBJ1-2; the D gene is not confidently resolved. Sample: peripheral blood. This receptor was obtained from a woman between 45 and 65 years old who had recovered from COVID-19. Here the CDR3 is given as CASSPLVAYGYTF. The nucleotide sequence is TGTGCCAGCAGTCCACTGGTAGCGTATGGCTACACCTTC.